This T cell receptor (beta chain) emerged from a study of tissue T cells after allogeneic stem cell transplantation. About the research overall: This research-autopsy study prospectively enrolled adult allogeneic hematopoietic cell transplant recipients with steroid-refractory graft-versus-host disease. Viable blood and marrow gave sorted CD3+ T cells if numbers allowed. Overall study results and limits: Few T cell clones were shared across patients, but motif clusters showed tissue-specific shared signatures.

Some clones are missing from TCRdb's copy, which holds only in-frame ones; the method was immunoSEQ multiplex PCR. Of 42,000 or so clones detected, about nine tenths appear once; the ten largest clones hold approximately 3.8%. A remark on this clone: The antigen remains undetermined.

Sequencing used blood, obtained before transplantation. This TCR derives from a woman aged 40 to 75 who later had graft-versus-host disease after an allogeneic stem cell transplant.

CDR3 nucleotides: TGTGCCTGGAGTGTAGAGTCCTTGAACATTCAGTACTTC. It specifies CAWSVESLNIQYF. V usage is TRBV30 and J usage is TRBJ2-4; D call uncertain. Looked up from germline, CDR1 is GTSNPN and CDR2 is SVGIG (reference sequence). Between the trimmed V and J ends, which lost 0 bases and 7 bases, there was a span of 10 bases. The CDR3 length is 13 residues.